This TCR beta chain was documented in a study of T cell repertoires in cytomegalovirus infection. About the study: An indication of both CMV infection and matching HLA type came from public TCR beta signatures.

TCRdb analysed the reads with MiXCR anew, one entry per CDR3 protein. The sample lists about 70,000 distinct CDR3 sequences; approximately 22% were seen once. This clonotype occurred a few times. What it binds is not known. Mismatch with germline at one junction end may stem from a read error. Study conclusions and caveats: CMV-specific TCR beta clonotypes restricted by HLA-C dominated the ex vivo response.

The CDR3 is 14 residues long. This TCR was sampled from a human donor in good health (CMV status not recorded). Some clones in this sample may be carry-over from other donors' samples. The chain employs TRBV12-3 or TRBV12-4 and TRBJ2-5; 14 bases match TRBD2. The material sequenced was CD8+ T cells from cultured PBMCs, taken from culture after CMV antigen stimulation. The chain's CDR3 is CASSLGLAGARRHF. In nucleotides, the CDR3 is TGTGCCAGCAGTTTGGGACTAGCGGGGGCTAGGAGGCACTTC.